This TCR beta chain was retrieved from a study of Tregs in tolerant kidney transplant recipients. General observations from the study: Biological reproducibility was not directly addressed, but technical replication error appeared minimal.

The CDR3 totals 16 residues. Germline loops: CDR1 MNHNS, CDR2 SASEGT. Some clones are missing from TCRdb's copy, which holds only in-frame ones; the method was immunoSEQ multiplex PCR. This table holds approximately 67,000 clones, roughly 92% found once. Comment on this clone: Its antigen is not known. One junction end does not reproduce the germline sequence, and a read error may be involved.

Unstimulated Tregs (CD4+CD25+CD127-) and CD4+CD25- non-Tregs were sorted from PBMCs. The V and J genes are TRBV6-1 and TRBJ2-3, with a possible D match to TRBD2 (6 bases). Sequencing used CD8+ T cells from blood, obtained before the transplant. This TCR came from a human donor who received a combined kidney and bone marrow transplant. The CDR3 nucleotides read TGTGCCATCAGTGACCCTCTGGGGGGAAACACAGATACGCAGTATTTT. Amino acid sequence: CAISDPLGGNTDTQYF.